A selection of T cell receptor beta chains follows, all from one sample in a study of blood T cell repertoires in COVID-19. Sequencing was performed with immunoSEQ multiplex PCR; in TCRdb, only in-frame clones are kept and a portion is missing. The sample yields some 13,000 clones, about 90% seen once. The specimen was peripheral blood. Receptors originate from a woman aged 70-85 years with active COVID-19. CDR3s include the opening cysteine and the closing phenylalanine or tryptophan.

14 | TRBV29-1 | CSVVFPGYTGELFF
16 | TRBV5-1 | CASSLDTSGTGETQYF
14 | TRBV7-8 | CASSLGGRAQEQFF
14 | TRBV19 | CASSMNDRGSGYTF
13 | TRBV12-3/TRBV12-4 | CASRVWLAGELFF
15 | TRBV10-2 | CASSESSGSLYEQYF
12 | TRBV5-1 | CASSLEGRAPFF
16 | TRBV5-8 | CASSLVSGGSNYGYTF
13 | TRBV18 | CASSPRLDNEQFF
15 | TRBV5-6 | CASSLFTGGYNEQFF
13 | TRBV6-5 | CASSRQGDTEAFF
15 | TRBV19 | CASSDRVFSGNTIYF
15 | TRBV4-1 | CASSQVGRRPYEQYF
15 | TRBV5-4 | CASSPFGTGAVGQYF
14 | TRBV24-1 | CATSDSDRGDIQYF
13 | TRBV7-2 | CASSSPGAYEQYF
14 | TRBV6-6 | CASTISRGNTEAFF
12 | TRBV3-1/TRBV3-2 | CASSPNRGEQYF
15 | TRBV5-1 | CASSLAGTGPGELFF
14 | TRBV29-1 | CSVGKDRGNYGYTF
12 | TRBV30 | CAWGQGAREQYF
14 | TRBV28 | CASSSPGGNSPLHF
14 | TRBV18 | CASSPRLAGDIQYF
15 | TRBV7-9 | CASTVTGGSSYEQYF
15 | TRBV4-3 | CASSRVAQNTGELFF
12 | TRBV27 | CASSLGSGELFF
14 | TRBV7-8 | CASSLATGETEAFF
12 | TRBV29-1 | CSVDGSTDTQYF
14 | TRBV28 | CASGLSGSYNEQFF
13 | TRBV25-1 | CASRPTASYEQYF
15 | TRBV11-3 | CASSLGGGGGYEQYF
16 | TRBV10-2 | CASSPHTGTGDEKLFF
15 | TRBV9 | CASSVAEGAGYEQYF
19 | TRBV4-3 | CASSQDATSGLVIQETQYF
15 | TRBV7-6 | CASSRRQGGTYEQYF
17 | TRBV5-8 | CASSSGTGISSNQPQHF